This is a list of T cell receptor beta chains from one sample in a study of blood T cells in healthy people across ages. From the 5' RACE reads, TCRdb called clonotypes with MiXCR, one entry per CDR3 protein. Among 750,000 to 950,000 distinct CDR3 sequences, about 53% were seen once, and the ten largest hold approximately 40%. Sequenced material: blood. These receptors were taken from a man of 80 years or more in good health. CDR3s include the opening cysteine and the closing phenylalanine or tryptophan. Fields, in order: J gene, clone size, D gene, V gene, CDR3 protein, CDR3 DNA. A D gene is named only where the DNA matches it firmly. Size is omitted from some rows. Given values are once, few, many or a class for expanded clones.

TRBJ2-2 | NA | NA | TRBV24-1 | CATSETPNTGELFF | TGTGCCACCAGTGAGACACCTAACACCGGGGAGCTGTTTTTT
TRBJ2-5 | once | NA | TRBV29-1 | CSVEGDAETQYF | TGCAGCGTTGAGGGTGACGCAGAGACCCAGTACTTC
TRBJ2-4 | NA | NA | TRBV5-1 | CASSLRLGKNIQYF | TGCGCCAGCAGCTTGAGGCTAGGAAAAAACATTCAGTACTTC
TRBJ2-3 | NA | TRBD2 | TRBV2 | CASSPMTSSYF | TGTGCCAGCAGCCCCATGACTAGCTCGTATTTT
TRBJ2-3 | NA | NA | TRBV9 | CASSVATGSDTQYF | TGTGCCAGCAGCGTAGCTACGGGGTCAGATACGCAGTATTTT
TRBJ2-3 | NA | NA | TRBV10-3 | CAIRGGVTDTQYF | TGTGCCATCAGGGGCGGGGTCACAGATACGCAGTATTTT
TRBJ2-1 | few | NA | TRBV2 | CASSEVAGNNEQFF | TGTGCCAGCAGTGAAGTTGCGGGTAACAATGAGCAGTTCTTC
TRBJ2-1 | few | TRBD2 | TRBV6-2/TRBV6-3 | CASSRGLAESNEQFF | TGTGCCAGCAGTAGGGGACTAGCGGAATCCAATGAGCAGTTCTTC
TRBJ2-7 | NA | NA | TRBV6-1 | CASRVWTYEQYF | TGTGCCAGCCGAGTATGGACCTACGAGCAGTACTTC
TRBJ2-1 | NA | TRBD1 | TRBV3-1 | CASSQLGQEQFF | TGTGCCAGCAGCCAACTGGGACAGGAGCAGTTCTTC
TRBJ1-4 | NA | TRBD1 | TRBV12-3/TRBV12-4 | CASSFSGTAFEKLFF | TGTGCCAGCAGTTTCTCCGGGACAGCGTTTGAAAAACTGTTTTTT
TRBJ1-1 | many | NA | TRBV18 | CASSPGNTEAFF | TGTGCCAGCTCACCAGGGAACACTGAAGCTTTCTTT
TRBJ1-5 | once | NA | TRBV29-1 | CSVEWADSNQPQHF | TGCAGCGTTGAGTGGGCAGATAGCAATCAGCCCCAGCATTTT
TRBJ1-2 | NA | NA | TRBV6-6 | CASSSYDGDGYTF | TGTGCCAGCAGTTCCTACGACGGCGATGGCTACACCTTC
TRBJ2-5 | NA | TRBD2 | TRBV4-2 | CASSQEGLAGVETQYF | TGTGCCAGCAGCCAAGAAGGCCTAGCGGGAGTGGAGACCCAGTACTTC
TRBJ2-4 | few | NA | TRBV20-1 | CSASRLAKNIQYF | TGCAGTGCTAGCAGGCTAGCCAAAAACATTCAGTACTTC
TRBJ1-4 | few | NA | TRBV25-1 | CASSNPRDTRGEKLFF | TGTGCCAGCAGCAATCCGAGAGACACGCGAGGCGAAAAACTGTTTTTT
TRBJ2-1 | NA | NA | TRBV20-1 | CSASSGPTRFF | TGCAGTGCTAGCTCGGGACCGACGCGGTTCTTC
TRBJ1-2 | NA | NA | TRBV29-1 | CSGQDTNYGYTF | TGCAGCGGCCAGGACACTAACTATGGCTACACCTTC
TRBJ2-1 | NA | TRBD2 | TRBV20-1 | CSARPLAGSYNEQFF | TGCAGTGCTAGACCACTAGCGGGATCTTACAATGAGCAGTTCTTC
TRBJ2-7 | NA | TRBD2 | TRBV6-1 | CASSDPRGRSYEQYF | TGTGCCAGCAGTGATCCGCGGGGGAGGTCCTACGAGCAGTACTTC
TRBJ2-5 | NA | TRBD2 | TRBV4-2 | CASSFPPGGLAGERETQYF | TGTGCCAGCAGCTTCCCCCCGGGCGGACTAGCGGGAGAAAGGGAGACCCAGTACTTC
TRBJ2-5 | few | TRBD2 | TRBV24-1 | CATSDPSGEGETQYF | TGTGCCACCAGTGATCCTAGCGGTGAGGGAGAGACCCAGTACTTC
TRBJ2-1 | few | TRBD2 | TRBV2 | CASKTGTSLSNEQFF | TGTGCCAGCAAAACCGGGACTAGCCTCTCCAATGAGCAGTTCTTC
TRBJ1-1 | NA | NA | TRBV19 | CASSMQLRWGNTEAFF | TGTGCCAGTAGTATGCAACTCAGGTGGGGGAACACTGAAGCTTTCTTT
TRBJ1-1 | NA | NA | TRBV6-6 | CAALRGSGRAEAFF | TGTGCCGCTCTAAGGGGCTCCGGCCGGGCTGAAGCTTTCTTT
TRBJ1-2 | few | TRBD1 | TRBV7-3 | CASSPDRVGGYTF | TGTGCCAGCAGCCCGGACAGGGTAGGCGGCTACACCTTC